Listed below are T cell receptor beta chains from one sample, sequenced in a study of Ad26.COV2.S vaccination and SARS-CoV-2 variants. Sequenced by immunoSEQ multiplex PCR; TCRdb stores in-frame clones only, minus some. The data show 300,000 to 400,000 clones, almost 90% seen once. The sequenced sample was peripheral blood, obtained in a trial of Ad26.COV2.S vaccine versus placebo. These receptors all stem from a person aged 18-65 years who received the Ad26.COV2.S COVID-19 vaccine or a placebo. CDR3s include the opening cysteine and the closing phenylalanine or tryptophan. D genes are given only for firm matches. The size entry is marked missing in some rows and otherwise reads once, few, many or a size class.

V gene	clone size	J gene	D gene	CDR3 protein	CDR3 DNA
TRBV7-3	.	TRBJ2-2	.	CASSIYAQVGELFF	TGTGCCAGCTCGATTTACGCCCAAGTCGGGGAGCTGTTTTTT
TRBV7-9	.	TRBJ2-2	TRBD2	CASSSPGGLDTGELFF	TGTGCCAGCAGCTCGCCGGGGGGGCTGGACACCGGGGAGCTGTTTTTT
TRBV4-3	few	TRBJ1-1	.	CASSQEKGLNTEAFF	TGCGCCAGCAGCCAAGAAAAGGGGCTGAACACTGAAGCTTTCTTT
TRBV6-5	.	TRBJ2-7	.	CASSYISGVQDEQYF	TGTGCCAGCAGTTACATTTCAGGGGTCCAGGACGAGCAGTACTTC
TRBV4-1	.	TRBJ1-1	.	CASSQGPVWGTEAFF	TGCGCCAGCAGCCAAGGCCCCGTATGGGGGACTGAAGCTTTCTTT
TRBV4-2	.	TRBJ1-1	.	CASSGIGGNTEAFF	TGTGCCAGCAGCGGGATTGGGGGGAACACTGAAGCTTTCTTT
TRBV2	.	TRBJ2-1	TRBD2	CASSVDWGEGRAEQFF	TGTGCCAGCAGTGTTGACTGGGGGGAGGGCCGCGCTGAGCAGTTCTTC
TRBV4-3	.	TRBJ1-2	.	CASSPPGGDNYGYTF	TGCGCCAGCAGCCCCCCGGGGGGGGACAACTATGGCTACACCTTC
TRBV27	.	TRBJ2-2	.	CASRHRVLGTGELFF	TGTGCCAGCAGACACAGGGTCCTGGGCACCGGGGAGCTGTTTTTT
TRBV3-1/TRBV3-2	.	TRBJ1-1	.	CASSPNGGNTEAFF	TGTGCCAGCAGCCCAAACGGGGGGAACACTGAAGCTTTCTTT
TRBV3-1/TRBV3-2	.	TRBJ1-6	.	CASSRRQIRDNSPLHF	TGTGCCAGCAGCCGCCGACAGATTCGGGATAATTCACCCCTCCACTTT
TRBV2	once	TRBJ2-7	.	CANNRDRMNEQYF	TGTGCCAACAACCGGGACCGCATGAACGAGCAGTACTTC
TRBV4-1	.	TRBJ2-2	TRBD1	CASSRDRASGIGELFF	TGCGCCAGCAGCAGGGACAGGGCCAGCGGAATCGGGGAGCTGTTTTTT
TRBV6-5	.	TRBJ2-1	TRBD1	CASSRPEGASYEQFF	TGTGCCAGCAGCCGACCCGAGGGGGCATCATATGAGCAGTTCTTC
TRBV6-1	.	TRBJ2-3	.	CASSEDGGGPRGHTQYF	TGTGCCAGCAGTGAAGATGGTGGGGGACCCCGTGGACATACGCAGTATTTT
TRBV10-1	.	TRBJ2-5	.	CASSSGLQETQYF	TGCGCCAGCAGTTCCGGGCTCCAAGAGACCCAGTACTTC
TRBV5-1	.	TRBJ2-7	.	CASSLRAGPSIEQYF	TGCGCCAGCAGCTTGAGGGCAGGCCCCTCCATAGAGCAGTACTTC
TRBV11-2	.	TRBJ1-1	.	CASSLDRQASNTEAFF	TGTGCCAGCAGCTTAGATCGTCAGGCCTCAAACACTGAAGCTTTCTTT
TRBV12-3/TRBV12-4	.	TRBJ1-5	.	CASSLNTNQHF	TGTGCCAGCAGCTTAAATACCAACCAGCATTTT
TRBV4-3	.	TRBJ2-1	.	CASSQDSYSYNEQFF	TGCGCCAGCAGCCAAGACTCGTACTCCTACAATGAGCAGTTCTTC
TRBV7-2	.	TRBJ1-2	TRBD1	CASSLGGQGLNYGYTF	TGTGCCAGCAGCTTAGGGGGACAGGGTTTGAACTATGGCTACACCTTC
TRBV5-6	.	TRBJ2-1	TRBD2	CASSRGLAGVEQFF	TGTGCCAGCAGCCGAGGGCTAGCGGGAGTCGAGCAGTTCTTC
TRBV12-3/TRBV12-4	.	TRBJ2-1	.	CASSSGEDEQFF	TGTGCCAGCAGTTCCGGGGAGGATGAGCAGTTCTTC
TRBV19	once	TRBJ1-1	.	CAILPGAEAFF	TGTGCCATCCTACCCGGGGCTGAAGCTTTCTTT
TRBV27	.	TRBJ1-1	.	CASSLSHPGVTEAFF	TGTGCCAGCAGTTTATCTCATCCGGGAGTCACTGAAGCTTTCTTT
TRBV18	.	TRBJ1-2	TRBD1	CASSPGDREDYGYTF	TGTGCCAGCTCACCTGGGGACAGGGAGGACTATGGCTACACCTTC
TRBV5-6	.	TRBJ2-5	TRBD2	CASSVAGVQETQYF	TGTGCCAGCAGCGTGGCGGGGGTCCAAGAGACCCAGTACTTC
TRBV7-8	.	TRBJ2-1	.	CASSARNGADNEQFF	TGTGCCAGCAGCGCCCGGAACGGAGCCGACAATGAGCAGTTCTTC
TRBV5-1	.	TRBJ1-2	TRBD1	CASSLEGGGIYGYTF	TGCGCCAGCAGCTTGGAGGGAGGGGGCATCTATGGCTACACCTTC
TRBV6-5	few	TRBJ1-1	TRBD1	CAGRDRGKRNTEAFF	TGTGCCGGCCGGGACAGGGGGAAGAGGAACACTGAAGCTTTCTTT
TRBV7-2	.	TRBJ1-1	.	CASSQRQLPRITEAFF	TGTGCCAGCAGCCAACGACAGCTCCCACGGATAACTGAAGCTTTCTTT
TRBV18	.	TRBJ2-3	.	CASSPRASGPADTQYF	TGTGCCAGCTCACCACGCGCCTCCGGACCCGCAGATACGCAGTATTTT
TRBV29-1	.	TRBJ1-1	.	CSAGQSNTEAFF	TGCAGCGCCGGACAGTCGAACACTGAAGCTTTCTTT
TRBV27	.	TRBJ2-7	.	CASSSPRTEQYF	TGTGCCAGCAGTTCGCCCAGGACCGAGCAGTACTTC
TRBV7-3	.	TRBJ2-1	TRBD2	CASSQEAGGSYNEQFF	TGTGCCAGCAGCCAAGAAGCGGGAGGCTCCTACAATGAGCAGTTCTTC
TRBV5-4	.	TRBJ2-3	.	CATWDCTDTQYF	TGTGCCACATGGGACTGCACAGATACGCAGTATTTT
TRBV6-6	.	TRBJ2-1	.	CASSHRVDGQFF	TGTGCCAGCTCCCACCGTGTTGATGGGCAGTTCTTC
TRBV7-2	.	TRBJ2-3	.	CASSLSSADTQYF	TGTGCCAGCAGCTTAAGCAGTGCAGATACGCAGTATTTT
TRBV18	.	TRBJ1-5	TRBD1	CASSPPGQGTQPQHF	TGTGCCAGCTCACCGCCGGGACAGGGCACACAGCCCCAGCATTTT
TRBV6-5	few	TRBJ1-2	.	CASSYLTGNYGYTF	TGTGCCAGCAGTTACCTTACAGGAAACTATGGCTACACCTTC
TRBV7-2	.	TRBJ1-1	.	CASSFSFGDTEAFF	TGTGCCAGCAGCTTTAGTTTTGGGGACACTGAAGCTTTCTTT